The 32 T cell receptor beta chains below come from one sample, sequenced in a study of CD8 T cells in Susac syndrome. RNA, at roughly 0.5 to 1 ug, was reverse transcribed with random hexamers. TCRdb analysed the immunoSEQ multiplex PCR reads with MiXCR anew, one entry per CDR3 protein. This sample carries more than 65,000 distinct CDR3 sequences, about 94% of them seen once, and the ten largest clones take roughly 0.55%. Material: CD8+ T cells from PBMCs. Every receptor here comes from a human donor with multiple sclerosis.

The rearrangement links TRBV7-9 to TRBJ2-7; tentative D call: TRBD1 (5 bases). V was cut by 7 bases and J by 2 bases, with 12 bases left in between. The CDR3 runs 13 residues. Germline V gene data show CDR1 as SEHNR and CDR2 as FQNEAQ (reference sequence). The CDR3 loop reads CASNGQGTYEQYF. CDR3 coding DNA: TGTGCCAGCAACGGGCAGGGCACCTACGAGCAGTACTTC.

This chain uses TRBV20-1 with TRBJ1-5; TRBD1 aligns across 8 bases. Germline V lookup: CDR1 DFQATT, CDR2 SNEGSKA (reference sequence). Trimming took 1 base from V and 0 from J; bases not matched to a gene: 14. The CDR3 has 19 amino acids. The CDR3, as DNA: TGCAGTGCTAGAGCCCCAGGGGGCCATCAACCTTATAGCAATCAGCCCCAGCATTTT. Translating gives CSARAPGGHQPYSNQPQHF.

CDR3 DNA: TGTGCCAGCAGCCCCGTGGGGAACTATGGCTACACCTTC. It encodes CASSPVGNYGYTF. The J gene is TRBJ1-2, the V gene TRBV25-1; no firm D call. CDR1 and CDR2 from the germline V gene are MGHDK and SYGVNS. The germline V and J ends were trimmed by 6 bases and 2 bases, with 10 bases remaining between them. The CDR3 is made up of 13 amino acids.

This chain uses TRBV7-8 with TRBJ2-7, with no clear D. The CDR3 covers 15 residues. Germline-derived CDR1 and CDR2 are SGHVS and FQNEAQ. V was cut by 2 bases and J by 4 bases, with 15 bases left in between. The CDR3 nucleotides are TGTGCCAGCAGCTTAACGACCTACCCATCTTACGAGCAGTACTTC. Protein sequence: CASSLTTYPSYEQYF. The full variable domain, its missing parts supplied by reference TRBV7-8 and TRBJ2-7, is GAGVSQSPRYKVAKRGQDVALRCDPISGHVSLFWYQQALGQGPEFLTYFQNEAQLDKSGLPSDRFFAERPEGSVSTLKIQRTQQEDSAVYLCASSLTTYPSYEQYFGPGTRLTVT.

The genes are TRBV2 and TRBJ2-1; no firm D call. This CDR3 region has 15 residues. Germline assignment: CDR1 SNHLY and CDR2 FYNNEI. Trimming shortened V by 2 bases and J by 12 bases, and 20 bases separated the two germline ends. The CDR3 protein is CASSELGFRDDSQFF. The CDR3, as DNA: TGTGCCAGCAGTGAATTAGGTTTCCGAGATGATTCGCAGTTCTTC.

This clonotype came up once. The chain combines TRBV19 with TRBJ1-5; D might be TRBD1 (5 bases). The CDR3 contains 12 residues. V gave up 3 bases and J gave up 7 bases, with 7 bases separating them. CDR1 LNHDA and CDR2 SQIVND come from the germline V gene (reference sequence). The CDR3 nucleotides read TGTGCCAGTAGTATCGGACAACAGCCCCAGCATTTT. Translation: CASSIGQQPQHF.

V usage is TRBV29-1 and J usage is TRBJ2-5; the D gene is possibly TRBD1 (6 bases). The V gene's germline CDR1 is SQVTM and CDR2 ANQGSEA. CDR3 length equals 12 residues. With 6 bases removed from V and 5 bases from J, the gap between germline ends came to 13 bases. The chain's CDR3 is CSVDHRDETQYF. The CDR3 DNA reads TGCAGCGTAGACCACAGGGACGAGACCCAGTACTTC.

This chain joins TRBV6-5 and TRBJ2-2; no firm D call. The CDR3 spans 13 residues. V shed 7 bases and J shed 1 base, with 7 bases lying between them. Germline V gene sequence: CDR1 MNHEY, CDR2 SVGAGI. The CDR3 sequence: CASTDGNTGELFF. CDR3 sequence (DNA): TGTGCCAGCACCGACGGGAACACCGGGGAGCTGTTTTTT.

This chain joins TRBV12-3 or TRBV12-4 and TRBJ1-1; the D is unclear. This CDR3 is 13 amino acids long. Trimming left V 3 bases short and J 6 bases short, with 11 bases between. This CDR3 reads CASSFEAIAEAFF. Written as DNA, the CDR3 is TGTGCCAGCAGTTTCGAGGCAATCGCTGAAGCTTTCTTT.

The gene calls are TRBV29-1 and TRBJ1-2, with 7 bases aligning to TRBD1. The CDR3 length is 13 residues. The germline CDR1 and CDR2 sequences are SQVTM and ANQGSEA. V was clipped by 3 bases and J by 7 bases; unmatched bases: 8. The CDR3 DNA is TGCAGCGTTGACAGACAGGGTGGGGCTGGCTACACCTTC. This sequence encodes CSVDRQGGAGYTF.

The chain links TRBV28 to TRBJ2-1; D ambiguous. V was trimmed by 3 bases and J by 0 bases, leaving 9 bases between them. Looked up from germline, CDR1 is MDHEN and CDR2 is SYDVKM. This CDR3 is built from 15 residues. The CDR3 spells CASSFNRDSYNEQFF. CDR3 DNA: TGTGCCAGCAGTTTCAACAGAGACTCCTACAATGAGCAGTTCTTC.

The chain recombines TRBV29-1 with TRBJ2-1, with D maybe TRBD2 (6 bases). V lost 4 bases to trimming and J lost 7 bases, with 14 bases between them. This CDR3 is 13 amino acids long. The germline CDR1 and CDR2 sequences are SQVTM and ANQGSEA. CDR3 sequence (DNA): TGCAGCGTTGTGGTGGTAGGAGGGAATGAGCAGTTCTTC. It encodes CSVVVVGGNEQFF.

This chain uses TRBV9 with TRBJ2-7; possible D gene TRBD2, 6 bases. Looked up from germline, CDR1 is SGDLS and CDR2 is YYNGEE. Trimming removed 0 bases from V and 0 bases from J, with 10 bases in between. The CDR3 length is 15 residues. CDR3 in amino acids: CASSVDGSLSYEQYF. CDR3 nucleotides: TGTGCCAGCAGCGTAGACGGGAGCCTCTCCTACGAGCAGTACTTC.

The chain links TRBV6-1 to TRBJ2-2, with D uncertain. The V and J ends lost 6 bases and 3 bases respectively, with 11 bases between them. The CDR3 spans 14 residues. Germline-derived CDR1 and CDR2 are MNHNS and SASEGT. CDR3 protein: CASSPNSDTGELFF. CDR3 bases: TGTGCCAGCAGCCCCAATTCGGACACCGGGGAGCTGTTTTTT.

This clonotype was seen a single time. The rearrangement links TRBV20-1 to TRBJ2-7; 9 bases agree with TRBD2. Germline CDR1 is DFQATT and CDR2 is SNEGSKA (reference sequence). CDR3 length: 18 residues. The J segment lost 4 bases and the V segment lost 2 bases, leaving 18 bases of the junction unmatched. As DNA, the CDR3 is TGCAGTGCTAGAAGGAAGCGGGAGGCCCTACCGGTTTTTTACGAGCAGTACTTC. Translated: CSARRKREALPVFYEQYF.

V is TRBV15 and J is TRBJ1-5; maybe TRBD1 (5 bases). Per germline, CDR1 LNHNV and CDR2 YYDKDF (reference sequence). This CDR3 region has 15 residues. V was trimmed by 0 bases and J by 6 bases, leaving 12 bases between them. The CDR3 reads CATSRDGQGVQPQHF. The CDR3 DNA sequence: TGTGCCACCAGCAGAGATGGGCAGGGAGTTCAGCCCCAGCATTTT.

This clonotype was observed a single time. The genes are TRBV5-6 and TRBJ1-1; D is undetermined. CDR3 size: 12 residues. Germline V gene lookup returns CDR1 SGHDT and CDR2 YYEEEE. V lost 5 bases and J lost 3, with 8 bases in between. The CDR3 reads CASRARYTEAFF. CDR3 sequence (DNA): TGTGCCAGCAGGGCGAGGTACACTGAAGCTTTCTTT.

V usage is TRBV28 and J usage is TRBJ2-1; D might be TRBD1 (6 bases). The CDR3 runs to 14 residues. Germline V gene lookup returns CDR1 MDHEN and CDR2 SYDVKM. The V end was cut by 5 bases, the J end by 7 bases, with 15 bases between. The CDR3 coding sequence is TGTGCCAGCAGTCCTTGGGATCAGGGGAATGAGCAGTTCTTC. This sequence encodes CASSPWDQGNEQFF.

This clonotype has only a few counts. The CDR3 DNA sequence: TGTGCCAGCAGCTTGGCGGGGAACTCCTACGAGCAGTACTTC. Protein sequence: CASSLAGNSYEQYF. The chain recombines TRBV5-6 with TRBJ2-7; D is possibly TRBD2 (5 bases). This CDR3 contains 14 residues. Germline lookup yields CDR1 SGHDT and CDR2 YYEEEE. Between the trimmed V and J ends, which lost 0 bases and 0 bases, there was a span of 7 bases.

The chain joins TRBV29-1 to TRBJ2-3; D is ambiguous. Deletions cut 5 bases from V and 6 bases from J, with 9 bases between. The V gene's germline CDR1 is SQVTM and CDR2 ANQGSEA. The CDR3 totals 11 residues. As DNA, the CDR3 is TGCAGCGTTCTAGTGGTGGATACGCAGTATTTT. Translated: CSVLVVDTQYF.

The CDR3: CASSVNPREVRNEQFF. Written as DNA, the CDR3 is TGTGCCAGCAGCGTTAACCCCCGGGAGGTTAGGAATGAGCAGTTCTTC. V is TRBV9 and J is TRBJ2-1, with 7 bases that match TRBD2. Unmatched junction bases numbered 12, after V lost 2 bases and J lost 7 bases. The CDR3 runs to 16 residues. Looked up from germline, CDR1 is SGDLS and CDR2 is YYNGEE.

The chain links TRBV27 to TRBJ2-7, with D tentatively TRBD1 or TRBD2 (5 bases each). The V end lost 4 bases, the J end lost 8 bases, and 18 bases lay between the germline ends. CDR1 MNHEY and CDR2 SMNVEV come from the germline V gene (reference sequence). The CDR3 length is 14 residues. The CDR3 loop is CASSSGTLERKQYF. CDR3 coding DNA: TGTGCCAGCAGTTCGGGGACCCTGGAAAGGAAGCAGTACTTC.

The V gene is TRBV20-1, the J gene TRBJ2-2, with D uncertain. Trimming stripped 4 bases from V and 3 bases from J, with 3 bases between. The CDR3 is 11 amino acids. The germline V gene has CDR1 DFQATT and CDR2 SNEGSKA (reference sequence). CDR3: CSAIDTGELFF. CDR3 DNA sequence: TGCAGTGCTATCGACACCGGGGAGCTGTTTTTT.

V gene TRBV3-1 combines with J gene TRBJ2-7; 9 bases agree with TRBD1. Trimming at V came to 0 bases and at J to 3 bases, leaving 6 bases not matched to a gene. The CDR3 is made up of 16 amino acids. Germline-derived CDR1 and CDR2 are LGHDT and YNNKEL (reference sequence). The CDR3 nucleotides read TGTGCCAGCAGCCAAGACAGGGACAGGGAGTACTACGAGCAGTACTTC. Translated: CASSQDRDREYYEQYF.

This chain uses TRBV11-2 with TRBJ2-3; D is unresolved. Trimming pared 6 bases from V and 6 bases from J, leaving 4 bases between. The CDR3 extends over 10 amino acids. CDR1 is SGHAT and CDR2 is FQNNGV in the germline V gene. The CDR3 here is CASSDDTQYF. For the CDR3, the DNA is TGTGCCAGCAGTGATGATACGCAGTATTTT.

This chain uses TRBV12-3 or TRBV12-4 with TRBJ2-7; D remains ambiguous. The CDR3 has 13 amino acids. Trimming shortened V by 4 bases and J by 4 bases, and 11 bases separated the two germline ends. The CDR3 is CASSSGFVYEQYF. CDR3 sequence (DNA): TGTGCCAGCAGTTCCGGGTTCGTTTACGAGCAGTACTTC.

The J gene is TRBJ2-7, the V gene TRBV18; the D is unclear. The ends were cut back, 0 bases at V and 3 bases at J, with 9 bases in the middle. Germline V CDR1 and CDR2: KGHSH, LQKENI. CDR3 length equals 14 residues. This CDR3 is CASSPPEKVYEQYF. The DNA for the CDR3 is TGTGCCAGCTCACCACCGGAGAAAGTCTACGAGCAGTACTTC. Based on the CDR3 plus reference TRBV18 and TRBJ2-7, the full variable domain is NAGVMQNPRHLVRRRGQEARLRCSPMKGHSHVYWYRQLPEEGLKFMVYLQKENIIDESGMPKERFSAEFPKEGPSILRIQQVVRGDSAAYFCASSPPEKVYEQYFGPGTRLTVT.

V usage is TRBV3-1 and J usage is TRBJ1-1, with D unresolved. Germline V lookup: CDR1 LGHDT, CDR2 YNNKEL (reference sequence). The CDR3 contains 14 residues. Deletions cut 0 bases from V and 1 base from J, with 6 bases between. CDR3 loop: CASSQDSRNTEAFF. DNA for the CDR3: TGTGCCAGCAGCCAAGATAGCAGGAACACTGAAGCTTTCTTT.

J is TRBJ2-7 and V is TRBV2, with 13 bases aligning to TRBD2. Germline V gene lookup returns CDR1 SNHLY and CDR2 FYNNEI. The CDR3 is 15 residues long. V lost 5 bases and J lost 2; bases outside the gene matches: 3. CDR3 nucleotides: TGTGCCAGCAGTCCTACTAGCGGGAGGGCCTACGAGCAGTACTTC. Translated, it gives CASSPTSGRAYEQYF.

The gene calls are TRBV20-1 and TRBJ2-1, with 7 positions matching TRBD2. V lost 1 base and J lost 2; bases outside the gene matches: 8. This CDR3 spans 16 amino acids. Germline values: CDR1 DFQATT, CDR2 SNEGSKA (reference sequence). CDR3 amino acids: CSARVWRESTYNEQFF. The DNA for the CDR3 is TGCAGTGCTAGAGTTTGGCGGGAGAGCACCTACAATGAGCAGTTCTTC.

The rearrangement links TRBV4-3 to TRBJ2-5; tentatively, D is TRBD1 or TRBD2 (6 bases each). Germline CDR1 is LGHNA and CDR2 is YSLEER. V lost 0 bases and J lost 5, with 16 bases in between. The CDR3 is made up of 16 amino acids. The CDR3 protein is CASSQDLGGSVETQYF. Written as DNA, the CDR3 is TGCGCCAGCAGCCAAGATCTAGGGGGGTCCGTGGAGACCCAGTACTTC.

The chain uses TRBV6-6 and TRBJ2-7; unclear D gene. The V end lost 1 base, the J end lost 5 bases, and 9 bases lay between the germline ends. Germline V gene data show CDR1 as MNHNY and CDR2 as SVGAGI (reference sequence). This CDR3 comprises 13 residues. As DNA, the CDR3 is TGTGCCAGCAGTTACTTGGAAGTCGACGAGCAGTACTTC. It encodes CASSYLEVDEQYF.